One and the same sample provided the 2 T cell receptor beta chains below, sequenced in a study of T cell responses to AZD1222 COVID-19 vaccine. Sequencing used immunoSEQ multiplex PCR; TCRdb keeps in-frame clones, though not all of them. The sample has 120,000 to 150,000 clones, approximately 90% seen once. The material sequenced was peripheral blood, taken on day 0 of AZD1222 vaccination. The source of these receptors is an adult in good health.

V gene TRBV5-4 combines with J gene TRBJ2-7, with TRBD1 identical over 9 bases. V trimming: 0 bases; J trimming: 2 bases; junction bases outside the gene matches: 6. Germline CDR1 is SGHNT and CDR2 is YYREEE (reference sequence). The CDR3 runs 16 residues. In DNA form, the CDR3 reads TGTGCCAGCAGCTTGGGGGGACAGGGACGAGCCTACGAGCAGTACTTC. It encodes CASSLGGQGRAYEQYF. Based on the CDR3 plus reference TRBV5-4 and TRBJ2-7, the full variable domain is ETGVTQSPTHLIKTRGQQVTLRCSSQSGHNTVSWYQQALGQGPQFIFQYYREEENGRGNFPPRFSGLQFPNYSSELNVNALELDDSALYLCASSLGGQGRAYEQYFGPGTRLTVT.

The CDR3 DNA follows: TGTGCCAGCAGCTCGGCGGGAGGTCGATCCTACGAGCAGTACTTC. Translation gives CASSSAGGRSYEQYF. This sequence joins TRBV7-3 and TRBJ2-7; 8 bases align to TRBD2. CDR1 is SGHTA and CDR2 is FQGTGA in the germline V gene. Trimming at V came to 4 bases and at J to 1 base, leaving 6 bases not matched to a gene. CDR3 length: 15 residues.